A single sample is the source of the 17 T cell receptor beta chains below, sequenced in a study of CD4 T cells in relation to SARS-CoV-2 and coronaviruses. The unexposed donors gave CD4+ T cells in about 2010-2019, prior to COVID-19. Sequenced by immunoSEQ multiplex PCR; TCRdb stores in-frame clones only, minus some. Among under 70,000 clones listed, 70% to 90% were seen once. The specimen was memory CD4+ T cells from PBMCs. These receptors all come from a human donor in good health.

The chain couples TRBV7-2 to TRBJ2-2; D is unclear. Trimming left V 8 bases short and J 2 bases short, with 12 bases between. Per germline, CDR1 SGHTA and CDR2 FQGNSA. This CDR3 comprises 14 residues. For the CDR3, the DNA is TGTGCCAGCCCTTTGGCTGCAAACACCGGGGAGCTGTTTTTT. It specifies CASPLAANTGELFF.

The chain has TRBV15 and TRBJ2-6, with 9 bases identical to TRBD2. From germline, CDR1 is LNHNV and CDR2 YYDKDF (reference sequence). After removal of 8 bases from V and 1 base from J, the junction contained 3 bases not matched to a gene. The length of the CDR3 is 15 residues. Written as DNA, the CDR3 is TGTGCCACCGGGGCGGGAGGGTCTGGGGCCAACGTCCTGACTTTC. Translating gives CATGAGGSGANVLTF.

This clone was seen a few times. The V gene is TRBV28, the J gene TRBJ2-1, with D perhaps matching TRBD1 or TRBD2 (6 bases each). The germline V gene has CDR1 MDHEN and CDR2 SYDVKM. The CDR3 runs to 13 residues. Trimming removed 6 bases from V and 6 bases from J, with 12 bases in between. The CDR3 protein is CASRLGGFNEQFF. The CDR3 nucleotides are TGTGCCAGCAGGTTGGGGGGCTTCAATGAGCAGTTCTTC.

The chain couples TRBV5-1 to TRBJ2-5; D remains unclear. This CDR3 has 12 amino acids. Deletions cut 8 bases from V and 4 bases from J, with 12 bases between. Germline CDR1 is SGHRS and CDR2 is YFSETQ. The CDR3 loop reads CASNRVGETQYF. CDR3 nucleotide sequence: TGCGCCAGTAATAGGGTGGGAGAGACCCAGTACTTC.

This rearrangement joins TRBV6-1 to TRBJ1-3, with unresolved D. The germline V gene has CDR1 MNHNS and CDR2 SASEGT. V lost 1 base, J lost 3 bases, and 10 bases lay in between. The CDR3 totals 15 residues. The CDR3 nucleotides are TGTGCCAGCAGTGAAGAGAGGGCCGGTGGAAACACCATATATTTT. Residues: CASSEERAGGNTIYF.

The V and J genes are TRBV2 and TRBJ1-2; 8 bases fit TRBD1. This CDR3 spans 15 amino acids. Germline loops: CDR1 SNHLY, CDR2 FYNNEI. The V segment lost 4 bases and the J segment 2 bases; nucleotides outside the gene matches: 6. Here the CDR3 DNA reads TGTGCCAGCAGTGCTGAGACAGGGGCCAACTATGGCTACACCTTC. Its protein product is CASSAETGANYGYTF. The variable domain in full, with the rest retrieved from reference TRBV2 and TRBJ1-2, is EPEVTQTPSHQVTQMGQEVILRCVPISNHLYFYWYRQILGQKVEFLVSFYNNEISEKSEIFDDQFSVERPDGSNFTLKIRSTKLEDSAMYFCASSAETGANYGYTFGSGTRLTVV.

The chain joins TRBV19 to TRBJ2-1; D may be TRBD2 (5 bases). Trimming removed 5 bases from V and 10 bases from J, with 21 bases in between. The CDR3 has 15 amino acids. Germline V gene data show CDR1 as LNHDA and CDR2 as SQIVND (reference sequence). In nucleotides, the CDR3 is TGTGCCAGTAGTTCACTAGGTCAACCCCAGAAGGAGCAGTTCTTC. The encoded protein is CASSSLGQPQKEQFF. The full variable domain, with the rest looked up from reference TRBV19 and TRBJ2-1, is DGGITQSPKYLFRKEGQNVTLSCEQNLNHDAMYWYRQDPGQGLRLIYYSQIVNDFQKGDIAEGYSVSREKKESFPLTVTSAQKNPTAFYLCASSSLGQPQKEQFFGPGTRLTVL.

The chain uses TRBV18 and TRBJ2-3; 8 bases agree with TRBD2. Germline trimming cut 3 bases from V and 1 base from J; bases unmatched to any gene: 3. Germline V gene sequence: CDR1 KGHSH, CDR2 LQKENI. The CDR3 has 15 residues. CDR3 loop: CASSPTSGGTDTQYF. CDR3 DNA: TGTGCCAGCTCACCCACTAGCGGAGGCACAGATACGCAGTATTTT.

This chain uses TRBV10-3 with TRBJ2-1; no clear D. The CDR3 extends over 15 amino acids. Germline CDR1 ENHRY, CDR2 SYGVKD. V was shortened by 2 bases and J by 9 bases, with 17 bases between the two germline ends. The CDR3 region has the DNA TGTGCCATCAGTGAGGGACCAAGTGGTTGGGCTGAGCAGTTCTTC. Amino acids: CAISEGPSGWAEQFF.

This clone came up a few times. The J gene is TRBJ1-5, the V gene TRBV15; the D gene is possibly TRBD1 (5 bases). The germline CDR1 and CDR2 sequences are LNHNV and YYDKDF (reference sequence). The CDR3 has 15 amino acids. V lost 6 bases, J lost 2 bases, and 14 bases lay in between. The CDR3 loop reads CATRSQGWGNQPQHF. The CDR3 DNA reads as TGTGCCACCAGAAGTCAGGGATGGGGCAATCAGCCCCAGCATTTT. Full variable domain (outside the CDR3, taken from reference TRBV15 and TRBJ1-5): DAMVIQNPRYQVTQFGKPVTLSCSQTLNHNVMYWYQQKSSQAPKLLFHYYDKDFNNEADTPDNFQSRRPNTSFCFLDIRSPGLGDTAMYLCATRSQGWGNQPQHFGDGTRLSIL.

This chain joins TRBV27 and TRBJ1-6, with D possibly TRBD1 on 6 matching bases. Per germline, CDR1 MNHEY and CDR2 SMNVEV (reference sequence). V was trimmed by 7 bases and J by 10 bases, leaving 23 bases between them. The CDR3 is made up of 16 amino acids. CDR3 DNA: TGTGCCAGCACGTATGGGGCCAGGTTACAGGGCTCACCCCTCCACTTT. Translating it yields CASTYGARLQGSPLHF.

This clone showed up just once. V gene TRBV19 combines with J gene TRBJ1-2, with a tentative D call TRBD1 (5 bases). In germline, CDR1 is LNHDA, CDR2 SQIVND (reference sequence). The CDR3 spans 15 residues. V was clipped by 7 bases and J by 4 bases, with 19 bases between them. Here the CDR3 DNA reads TGTGCCAGTAATCCTACAGGACGGGGGACCTATGGCTACACCTTC. Protein product: CASNPTGRGTYGYTF.

The V gene is TRBV11-2, the J gene TRBJ1-1; D not certain. The germline V and J ends were trimmed by 5 bases and 0 bases, with 13 bases remaining between them. Germline lookup yields CDR1 SGHAT and CDR2 FQNNGV. The CDR3 sequence is 15 residues long. The CDR3 region has the DNA TGTGCCAGCAGCCACTCACGGGGAGTGAACACTGAAGCTTTCTTT. Encoded protein: CASSHSRGVNTEAFF.

This chain connects TRBV4-2 to TRBJ2-1, with TRBD2 identical over 13 bases. The CDR3 runs 20 residues. Germline V lookup: CDR1 LGHNA, CDR2 YNFKEQ. Losses at the gene ends were 2 bases for V and 1 base for J; bases not matched to a gene: 11. CDR3 region: CASSQPGLAGERGSYNEQFF. In DNA, the CDR3 is TGTGCCAGCAGCCAACCTGGACTAGCGGGAGAAAGGGGGTCCTACAATGAGCAGTTCTTC.

CDR3 nucleotide sequence: TGTGCCAGCAGCTTAGAGTCTAGCGGGAGCTACAATGAGCAGTTCTTC. It specifies CASSLESSGSYNEQFF. V is TRBV7-9 and J is TRBJ2-1; 10 nucleotides agree with TRBD2. The length of the CDR3 is 16 residues. The ends lost 1 base at V and 3 bases at J; junction bases unmatched: 3. Germline values: CDR1 SEHNR, CDR2 FQNEAQ (reference sequence).

This clone appeared once. The chain has TRBV5-1 and TRBJ2-3; 12 bases line up with TRBD2. Per the germline V gene, CDR1 is SGHRS and CDR2 is YFSETQ. The CDR3 runs to 17 residues. V lost 2 bases, J lost 1 base, and 5 bases stayed unmatched. The CDR3 region is CASSLSTSGRRTDTQYF. DNA for the CDR3: TGCGCCAGCAGCTTATCCACTAGCGGGAGGCGCACAGATACGCAGTATTTT.

The chain recombines TRBV11-3 with TRBJ2-1; TRBD2 agrees at 9 bases. The CDR3 runs to 16 residues. The J segment lost 6 bases and the V segment lost 1 base, leaving 7 bases of the junction unmatched. Germline loops: CDR1 SGHNT, CDR2 YENEEA. The CDR3 nucleotides read TGTGCCAGCAGCTTAGCGGGTAGCGGGAGTGGCAATGAGCAGTTCTTC. Residues: CASSLAGSGSGNEQFF.